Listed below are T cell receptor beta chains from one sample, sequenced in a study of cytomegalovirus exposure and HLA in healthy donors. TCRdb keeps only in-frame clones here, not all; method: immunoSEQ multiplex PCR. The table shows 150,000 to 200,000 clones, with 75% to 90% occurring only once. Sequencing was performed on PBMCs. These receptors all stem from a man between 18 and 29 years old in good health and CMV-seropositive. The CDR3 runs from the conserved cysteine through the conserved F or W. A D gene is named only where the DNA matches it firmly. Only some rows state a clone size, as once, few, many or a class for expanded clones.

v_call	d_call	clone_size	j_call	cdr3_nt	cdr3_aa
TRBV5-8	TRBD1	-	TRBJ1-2	TGTGCCAGCAGCCCAGGGGGTTATGGCTACACCTTC	CASSPGGYGYTF
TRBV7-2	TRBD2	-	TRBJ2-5	TGTGCCAGCAGGATTAGACTAGCGGGGGTACAGACCCAGTACTTC	CASRIRLAGVQTQYF
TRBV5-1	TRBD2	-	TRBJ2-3	TGCGCCAGCAGACTAGGACTAGCGGGGGCTAGTACAGATACGCAGTATTTT	CASRLGLAGASTDTQYF
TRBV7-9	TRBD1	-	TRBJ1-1	TGTGCCAGCAGCCCGACCCGACAGGGAAACACTGAAGCTTTCTTT	CASSPTRQGNTEAFF
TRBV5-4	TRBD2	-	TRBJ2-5	TGTGCCAGCAGCTTGGGGGCTAGCGGGGCCCAAGAGACCCAGTACTTC	CASSLGASGAQETQYF
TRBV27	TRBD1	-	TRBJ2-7	TGTGCCAGCAGTTTCCGGGACAGCCAACCCTACGAGCAGTACTTC	CASSFRDSQPYEQYF
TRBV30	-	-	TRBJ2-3	TGTGCCTGGAGTGTTTTCCCCCCACAGGGTCGCGGCACAGATACGCAGTATTTT	CAWSVFPPQGRGTDTQYF
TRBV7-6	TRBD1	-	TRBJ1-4	TGTGCCAGCAGCCCCCAGACAGGGACGGGTGAAAAACTGTTTTTT	CASSPQTGTGEKLFF
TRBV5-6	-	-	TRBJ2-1	TGTGCCAGCAGCTTGGAGAGGGAGAGCAATGAGCAGTTCTTC	CASSLERESNEQFF
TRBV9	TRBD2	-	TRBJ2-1	TGTGCCAGCAGCGGCGGGGGGGGGTCCTACAATGAGCAGTTCTTC	CASSGGGGSYNEQFF
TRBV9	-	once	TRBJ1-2	TGTGCCAGCAGCGTAGATGTATCAGGGCCGGGTGGCTACACCTTC	CASSVDVSGPGGYTF
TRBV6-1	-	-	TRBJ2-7	TGTGCCAGCAGTGAAAGACATCTTTACGAGCAGTACTTC	CASSERHLYEQYF
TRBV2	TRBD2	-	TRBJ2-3	TGTGCCAGCAGTGAAACTAGCGGGGGAACAGATACGCAGTATTTT	CASSETSGGTDTQYF
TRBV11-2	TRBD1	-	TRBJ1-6	TGTGCCAGCAGCCCGTCGGCGGGACAGGGTGGTTCACCCCTCCACTTT	CASSPSAGQGGSPLHF
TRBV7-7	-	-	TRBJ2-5	TGTGCTAGCAGCTTAGCGGCGGGCCAAGAGACCCAGTACTTC	CASSLAAGQETQYF
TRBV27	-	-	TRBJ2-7	TGTGCCAGCAGTCCAACCGGGTTGGGCGAGCAGTACTTC	CASSPTGLGEQYF
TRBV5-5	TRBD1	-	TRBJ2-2	TGTGCCAGCAAAGTTTCCCGGACAGGGGTCACCGGGGAGCTGTTTTTT	CASKVSRTGVTGELFF
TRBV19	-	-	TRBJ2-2	TGTGCCAGTACCCTCTCCGGGACTGGGTCAATCGGGGAGCTGTTTTTT	CASTLSGTGSIGELFF
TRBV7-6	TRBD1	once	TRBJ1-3	TGTGCCAGCAGCTTAGGGACAGGGGTCAGCTCTGGAAACACCATATATTTT	CASSLGTGVSSGNTIYF
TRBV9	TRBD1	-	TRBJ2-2	TGTGCCAGCAGCGTAACAGGGGCAACCGGGGAGCTGTTTTTT	CASSVTGATGELFF
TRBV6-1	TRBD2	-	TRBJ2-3	TGTGCCAGCAGTACTAGCGGGGGGGCAGATACGCAGTATTTT	CASSTSGGADTQYF
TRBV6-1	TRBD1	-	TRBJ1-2	TGTGCCAGCAGTCAGGGGACAGGGTATGGCTACACCTTC	CASSQGTGYGYTF
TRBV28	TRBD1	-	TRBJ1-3	TGTGCCAGCAGTTTTTTACAGGGGGCTACTATTGGAAACACCATATATTTT	CASSFLQGATIGNTIYF
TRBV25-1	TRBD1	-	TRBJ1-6	TGTGCCAGCCTACAGGGGGCCTGGAATTCACCCCTCCACTTT	CASLQGAWNSPLHF
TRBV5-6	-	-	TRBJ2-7	TGTGCCAGCAGCTTCTTGGGCGCAGGCTACGAGCAGTACTTC	CASSFLGAGYEQYF
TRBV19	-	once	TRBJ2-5	TGTGCCAGTAGTATCCGGGGGGAGACCCAGTACTTC	CASSIRGETQYF
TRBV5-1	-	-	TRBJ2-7	TGCGCCAGCAGCCCCCGGGGAGCATCGTCCTACGAGCAGTACTTC	CASSPRGASSYEQYF
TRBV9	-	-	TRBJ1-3	TGTGCCAGCAGCGCTGCGGGGAACACCATATATTTT	CASSAAGNTIYF
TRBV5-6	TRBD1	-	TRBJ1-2	TGTGCCAGCAGCTTGGGACGACGGATGACAGGGGGAGATGGCTACACCTTC	CASSLGRRMTGGDGYTF
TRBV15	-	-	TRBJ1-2	TGTGCCACCAGCAGAGAACCTGACAGTACGAACTATGGCTACACCTTC	CATSREPDSTNYGYTF
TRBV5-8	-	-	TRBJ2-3	TGTGCCAGCACCTGGCCCGGTGGCAGGCCTAACACAGATACGCAGTATTTT	CASTWPGGRPNTDTQYF
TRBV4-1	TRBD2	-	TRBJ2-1	TGCGCCAGCAGCCAAGATTCGGGGGGGCTTAATGAGCAGTTCTTC	CASSQDSGGLNEQFF
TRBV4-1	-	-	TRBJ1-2	TGCGCCAGCAGTCAAGAGCGTGGACAGCGTAACTATGGCTACACCTTC	CASSQERGQRNYGYTF
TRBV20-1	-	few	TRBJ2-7	TGCAGTGCTACCCCCCTCCTCGAGCAGTACTTC	CSATPLLEQYF
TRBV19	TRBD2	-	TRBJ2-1	TGTGCCAGTAGACGCGTCGGGGGGTCGGCCTACAATGAGCAGTTCTTC	CASRRVGGSAYNEQFF
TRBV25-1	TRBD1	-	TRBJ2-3	TGTGCCAGCAGTGATCTGGGGACAGTAGATACGCAGTATTTT	CASSDLGTVDTQYF
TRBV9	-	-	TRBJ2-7	TGTGCCAGCAGCCCGAGGGACTCCTACGAGCAGTACTTC	CASSPRDSYEQYF
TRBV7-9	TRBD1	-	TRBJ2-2	TGTGCCACCATCCGGGACAGGGTGCACACCGGGGAGCTGTTTTTT	CATIRDRVHTGELFF
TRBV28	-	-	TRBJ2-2	TGTGCCAGCAGCCCACCGACCAGGACAGTATCCGGGGAGCTGTTTTTT	CASSPPTRTVSGELFF
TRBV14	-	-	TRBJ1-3	TGTGCCAGCAGCCAAGAGGTGACAGTTAGACTATATTTT	CASSQEVTVRLYF
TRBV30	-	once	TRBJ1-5	TGTGCCTGGGCACCGGGATCACCCTTTTGGCCCCAGCATTTT	CAWAPGSPFWPQHF
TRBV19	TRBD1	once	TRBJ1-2	TGTGCCAGTAGTGCAATAGCCGGGACAGGAAACTATGGCTACACCTTC	CASSAIAGTGNYGYTF
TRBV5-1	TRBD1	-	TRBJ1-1	TGCGCCAGCAGCTTGGTTGCGACAGGGCTCTTGAACACTGAAGCTTTCTTT	CASSLVATGLLNTEAFF
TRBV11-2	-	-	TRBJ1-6	TGTGCCAGCAGCTTGTTCGAGCCGACTCTTAATTCACCCCTCCACTTT	CASSLFEPTLNSPLHF
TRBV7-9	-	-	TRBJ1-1	TGTGCCAGCAGATCTCCTGGGGGGGGTGGTGAAGCTTTCTTT	CASRSPGGGGEAFF
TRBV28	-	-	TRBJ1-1	TGTGCCAGCACGTCGGTTCCAGGCAGGCCGAACACTGAAGCTTTCTTT	CASTSVPGRPNTEAFF
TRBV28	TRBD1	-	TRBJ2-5	TGTGCCAGCAGTCCCTCCGGGACAGGGGTTGTGGAGACCCAGTACTTC	CASSPSGTGVVETQYF
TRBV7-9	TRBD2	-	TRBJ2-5	TGTGCCAGCAGGGACACTAGCGGCAAAGAGACCCAGTACTTC	CASRDTSGKETQYF
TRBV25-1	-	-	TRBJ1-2	TGTGCCAGCAGTGACCGGACAGCTATGGGCTACACCTTC	CASSDRTAMGYTF
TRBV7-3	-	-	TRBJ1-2	TGTGCCAGCAGCCTCGTGTCGGACGGACTCTATGGCTACACCTTC	CASSLVSDGLYGYTF
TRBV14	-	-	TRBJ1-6	TGTGCCAGCAGCCAAGATCTAGGAAGTACCTCCTATAATTCACCCCTCCACTTT	CASSQDLGSTSYNSPLHF
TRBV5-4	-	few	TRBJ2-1	TGTGCCAGCAGTCGACTCATGAACGACAGGGAGCAGTTCTTC	CASSRLMNDREQFF
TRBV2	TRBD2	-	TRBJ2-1	TGTGCCAGCAGTGGGGGAGGGAATGAGCAGTTCTTC	CASSGGGNEQFF
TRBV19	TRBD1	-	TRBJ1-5	TGTGCCAGTAGTCCCGGACAGGGAGGTCCCAACAATCAGCCCCAGCATTTT	CASSPGQGGPNNQPQHF
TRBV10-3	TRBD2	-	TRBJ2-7	TGTGCCATCAGTGAGTCGAGACTAGCGGGGGGCGAGCAGTACTTC	CAISESRLAGGEQYF
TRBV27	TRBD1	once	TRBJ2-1	TGTGCCAGCAGTTTTCTCCAGACAGGGGGGGGATTCTACAATGAGCAGTTCTTC	CASSFLQTGGGFYNEQFF
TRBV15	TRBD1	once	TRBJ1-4	TGTGCCACCAGCAGAGGACCCGAAGGGGGCGAAAAACTGTTTTTT	CATSRGPEGGEKLFF
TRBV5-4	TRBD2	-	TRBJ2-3	TGTGCCAGCAGTCGGGGGGGGGCGGCTAGCACAGATACGCAGTATTTT	CASSRGGAASTDTQYF
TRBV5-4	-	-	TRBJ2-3	TGTGCCAGCAGCTTGCGGGGGTACACAGATACGCAGTATTTT	CASSLRGYTDTQYF